Following are 27 T cell receptor beta chains from one sample sequenced in a study of sequential checkpoint blockade in melanoma. Sequenced by immunoSEQ multiplex PCR; TCRdb stores in-frame clones only, minus some. The sample contains over 15,000 clones, about four fifths of which appear only once. The treatment is: randomized to nivolumab then ipilimumab (arm A) or the reverse (arm B). This material consisted of CD8+ T cells sorted from blood (inferred from file names), taken from a patient given nivolumab and ipilimumab in sequence. The receptors originated from a human donor with melanoma.

The chain uses TRBV30 and TRBJ2-3; D might be TRBD2 (6 bases). CDR1 is GTSNPN and CDR2 is SVGIG in the germline V gene (reference sequence). Between the trimmed V and J ends, which lost 5 bases and 3 bases, there was a span of 12 bases. The CDR3 contains 13 residues. DNA of the CDR3: TGTGCCTGGGAACGGGAGAGGACAGATACGCAGTATTTT. This encodes CAWERERTDTQYF.

J is TRBJ1-3 and V is TRBV27, with D perhaps matching TRBD1 (6 bases). The germline CDR1 and CDR2 sequences are MNHEY and SMNVEV (reference sequence). The CDR3 extends over 15 amino acids. V dropped 0 bases and J dropped 7 bases, with 13 bases sitting between them. The CDR3 sequence is CASSLSVEQGNTIYF. Written as DNA, the CDR3 is TGTGCCAGCAGTTTATCGGTGGAACAGGGTAACACCATATATTTT.

The chain recombines TRBV7-9 with TRBJ2-2; TRBD2 matches 7 bases. The CDR3 is 15 residues long. Per germline, CDR1 SEHNR and CDR2 FQNEAQ (reference sequence). V dropped 2 bases and J dropped 7; count of bases not matched to a gene: 7. The CDR3 is CASSLMKRGGGELFF. DNA for the CDR3: TGTGCCAGCAGCTTAATGAAGCGGGGAGGCGGGGAGCTGTTTTTT.

The chain is built from TRBV6-5 and TRBJ1-4; TRBD1 matches at 7 bases. Trimming took 4 bases from V and 3 from J; bases not matched to a gene: 2. From germline, CDR1 is MNHEY and CDR2 SVGAGI. The CDR3 runs to 14 residues. The CDR3 DNA reads TGTGCCAGCAGTTCTACAGGGGCTAATGAAAAACTGTTTTTT. This sequence encodes CASSSTGANEKLFF.

The chain joins TRBV29-1 to TRBJ2-5, with 7 bases that match TRBD2. Germline CDR1 SQVTM, CDR2 ANQGSEA. This CDR3 spans 12 amino acids. The CDR3 nucleotides read TGCCCCGTGGGGTGGGGGGGGGAGACCCAGTACTTC. It translates to CPVGWGGETQYF.

The rearrangement uses TRBV7-9 and TRBJ2-1, with 13 bases matching TRBD2. The germline CDR1 and CDR2 sequences are SEHNR and FQNEAQ (reference sequence). The CDR3 loop spans 18 amino acids. With 6 bases clipped from V and 5 bases from J, the junction kept 13 bases outside the gene matches. The CDR3 region has the DNA TGTGCCAGCAGTCGGACTAGCGGGGGTTCCCGCCTTAACAATGAGCAGTTCTTC. Translated: CASSRTSGGSRLNNEQFF.

This rearrangement joins TRBV5-4 to TRBJ2-7; TRBD2 aligns across 10 bases. CDR1 SGHNT and CDR2 YYREEE come from the germline V gene (reference sequence). V was pared by 8 bases and J by 4 bases, with 3 bases of the junction left unmatched. This CDR3 has 12 residues. CDR3 sequence (DNA): TGTGCCAGTTCGACTAGCGGGTACGAGCAGTACTTC. This codes for CASSTSGYEQYF. Filled out from reference TRBV5-4 and TRBJ2-7, the complete variable domain reads ETGVTQSPTHLIKTRGQQVTLRCSSQSGHNTVSWYQQALGQGPQFIFQYYREEENGRGNFPPRFSGLQFPNYSSELNVNALELDDSALYLCASSTSGYEQYFGPGTRLTVT.

The chain is built from TRBV7-8 and TRBJ1-5; TRBD1 aligns across 8 bases. In germline, CDR1 is SGHVS, CDR2 FQNEAQ. V was clipped by 1 base and J by 3 bases; unmatched bases: 11. The CDR3 length is 18 residues. The CDR3 DNA reads TGTGCCAGCAGCTTAGTCCTACGGGCAGGGGGCCCCAATCAGCCCCAGCATTTT. It yields the protein CASSLVLRAGGPNQPQHF.

This clone came up a few times. The chain joins TRBV7-9 to TRBJ2-1; possible D gene TRBD2, 6 bases. Per the germline V gene, CDR1 is SEHNR and CDR2 is FQNEAQ (reference sequence). Trimming shortened V by 6 bases and J by 10 bases, and 10 bases separated the two germline ends. The CDR3 spans 11 residues. CDR3 residues: CASSPGREQFF. In nucleotides, the CDR3 is TGTGCCAGCAGTCCAGGGAGGGAGCAGTTCTTC.

The chain carries TRBV4-2 and TRBJ2-7; D possibly corresponds to TRBD2 (5 bases). Germline V gene data show CDR1 as LGHNA and CDR2 as YNFKEQ. V was pared by 4 bases and J by 4 bases, with 17 bases between. The CDR3 loop spans 15 amino acids. The CDR3 reads CASSPHGDRLYEQYF. The CDR3, as DNA: TGTGCCAGCAGCCCCCACGGGGATCGTCTTTACGAGCAGTACTTC.

This clone was seen just once. The J gene is TRBJ1-5, the V gene TRBV4-1; maybe TRBD1 (6 bases). Trimming took off 0 bases at V and 6 bases at J, with 18 bases between the two ends. Germline CDR1 and CDR2: MGHRA and YSYEKL. CDR3 length equals 17 residues. This CDR3 reads CASSQELGTGLSQPQHF. CDR3 in DNA: TGCGCCAGCAGCCAAGAGTTAGGAACAGGGTTAAGTCAGCCCCAGCATTTT.

The chain recombines TRBV5-1 with TRBJ2-1, with a weak D call TRBD2 (5 bases). Germline loops: CDR1 SGHRS, CDR2 YFSETQ. This CDR3 has 15 residues. V lost 0 bases, J lost 7 bases, and 14 bases lay in between. CDR3 sequence (DNA): TGCGCCAGCAGCTTGGATCCCCGATCGGGGAATGAGCAGTTCTTC. Translating gives CASSLDPRSGNEQFF.

This rearrangement joins TRBV9 to TRBJ2-3, with no clear D. V was cut by 0 bases and J by 0 bases, with 5 bases left in between. This CDR3 is 14 amino acids long. Germline CDR1 and CDR2: SGDLS and YYNGEE. Here the CDR3 DNA reads TGTGCCAGCAGCGTAGCTGGCAGCACAGATACGCAGTATTTT. Translation gives CASSVAGSTDTQYF.

CDR3 coding DNA: TGCAGCGTCCGAGACAGGGGGCAATATGGCTACACCTTC. Translating gives CSVRDRGQYGYTF. The rearrangement joins TRBV29-1 to TRBJ1-2; the match to TRBD1 covers 10 bases. CDR1 is SQVTM and CDR2 is ANQGSEA in the germline V gene. Trimming cost V 6 bases and J 5 bases; bases outside gene matches: 6. CDR3 length: 13 amino acids.

The sample holds a few counts of this clone. This rearrangement joins TRBV19 to TRBJ2-7, with TRBD2 matching over 10 bases. CDR3 length: 15 amino acids. J gave up 0 bases and V 6 bases, and 5 bases lay outside the gene matches. Germline V gene data show CDR1 as LNHDA and CDR2 as SQIVND (reference sequence). CDR3 in amino acids: CASSPSGGSSYEQYF. The CDR3 DNA is TGTGCCAGTAGCCCTAGCGGGGGAAGCTCCTACGAGCAGTACTTC.

V usage is TRBV6-5 and J usage is TRBJ1-3; D not resolved. V gave up 2 bases and J gave up 0 bases, with 11 bases separating them. CDR3 length equals 16 residues. CDR1 is MNHEY, CDR2 SVGAGI, per germline. CDR3 region: CASSYADGYSGNTIYF. In nucleotides, the CDR3 is TGTGCCAGCAGTTACGCAGACGGGTACTCTGGAAACACCATATATTTT.

The chain recombines TRBV27 with TRBJ2-7, with TRBD2 matching over 12 bases. Germline CDR1 and CDR2: MNHEY and SMNVEV (reference sequence). Trimming cost V 6 bases and J 1 base; bases outside gene matches: 4. The CDR3 length is 15 residues. The CDR3 loop reads CASRIGLAGSYEQYF. The DNA for the CDR3 is TGTGCCAGCAGGATCGGACTAGCGGGATCCTACGAGCAGTACTTC.

The chain joins TRBV6-1 to TRBJ1-3, with D unclear. V lost 0 bases and J lost 4, with 13 bases in between. Germline CDR1 and CDR2: MNHNS and SASEGT. The CDR3 covers 16 residues. The CDR3 coding sequence is TGTGCCAGCAGTGAAGCAGAACTTCTAGTAGGAAACACCATATATTTT. Translated, it gives CASSEAELLVGNTIYF.

The chain couples TRBV7-8 to TRBJ2-1; possible D gene TRBD1, 7 bases. V dropped 6 bases and J dropped 5 bases, with 20 bases sitting between them. Germline V gives CDR1 SGHVS, CDR2 FQNEAQ. The CDR3 sequence is 16 residues long. CDR3 bases: TGTGCCAGCAGAAGCCCGGGAGAAACAGGGGACAATGAGCAGTTCTTC. Encoded protein: CASRSPGETGDNEQFF.

The gene calls are TRBV30 and TRBJ1-1; D perhaps matches TRBD1 (5 bases). V shed 3 bases and J shed 7 bases, with 18 bases lying between them. CDR3 length: 14 amino acids. Germline CDR1 is GTSNPN and CDR2 is SVGIG (reference sequence). This CDR3 is CAWSDSPLTGEAFF. The CDR3 DNA follows: TGTGCCTGGAGCGACAGCCCCCTCACAGGTGAAGCTTTCTTT.

This clone showed up just once. This chain uses TRBV27 with TRBJ2-1, with no clear D. The length of the CDR3 is 14 residues. In germline, CDR1 is MNHEY, CDR2 SMNVEV (reference sequence). Trimming removed 2 bases at V and 2 bases at J, with 7 bases between. CDR3 coding DNA: TGTGCCAGCAGTTTAACTCCCACCTACAATGAGCAGTTCTTC. Translated, it gives CASSLTPTYNEQFF.

The chain joins TRBV5-6 to TRBJ2-7, with 10 nucleotides matching TRBD1. Losses at the gene ends were 4 bases for V and 1 base for J; bases not matched to a gene: 2. CDR3 length: 14 residues. From germline, CDR1 is SGHDT and CDR2 YYEEEE. The CDR3 nucleotides read TGTGCCAGCAGCCGGGACAGGGGATCCTACGAGCAGTACTTC. Encoded protein: CASSRDRGSYEQYF.

The V call is TRBV7-2, the J call TRBJ2-2; TRBD1 agrees at 7 bases. CDR1 and CDR2 (germline): SGHTA, FQGNSA. The CDR3 runs 16 residues. The V segment lost 5 bases and the J segment 3 bases; nucleotides outside the gene matches: 9. The CDR3: CASSSPGQKDTGELFF. The CDR3 DNA sequence: TGTGCCAGCAGCAGCCCGGGACAGAAGGACACCGGGGAGCTGTTTTTT.

A few counts support this clone. The chain couples TRBV13 to TRBJ1-3; D gene ambiguous. The CDR3 runs to 15 residues. From germline, CDR1 is PRHDT and CDR2 FYEKMQ (reference sequence). Trimming left V 5 bases short and J 0 bases short, with 11 bases between. Here the CDR3 reads CASSPQLSSGNTIYF. As DNA, the CDR3 is TGTGCCAGCAGCCCCCAATTGAGCTCTGGAAACACCATATATTTT.

The chain has TRBV6-1 and TRBJ1-1; 7 bases agree with TRBD1. J lost 1 base, V lost 6 bases, and 5 bases had no gene match. The CDR3 contains 14 residues. Germline V gene sequence: CDR1 MNHNS, CDR2 SASEGT. The CDR3 protein is CASSPGQENTEAFF. The CDR3 region has the DNA TGTGCCAGCAGCCCCGGACAGGAGAACACTGAAGCTTTCTTT.

CDR3 protein: CASSLVGGSTDTQYF. The CDR3 DNA follows: TGTGCCAGCAGCCTAGTCGGGGGGAGCACAGATACGCAGTATTTT. The chain has TRBV7-9 and TRBJ2-3; the match to TRBD2 covers 7 bases. This CDR3 contains 15 residues. Losses at the gene ends were 5 bases for V and 0 bases for J; bases not matched to a gene: 5. Germline V gives CDR1 SEHNR, CDR2 FQNEAQ (reference sequence).

V and J are TRBV29-1 and TRBJ1-1; D call uncertain. The CDR3 contains 12 residues. CDR1 SQVTM and CDR2 ANQGSEA come from the germline V gene. V was cut by 1 base and J by 6 bases, with 9 bases left in between. The CDR3 protein is CSVEGSNAEAFF. In DNA form, the CDR3 reads TGCAGCGTTGAAGGGAGTAACGCTGAAGCTTTCTTT.